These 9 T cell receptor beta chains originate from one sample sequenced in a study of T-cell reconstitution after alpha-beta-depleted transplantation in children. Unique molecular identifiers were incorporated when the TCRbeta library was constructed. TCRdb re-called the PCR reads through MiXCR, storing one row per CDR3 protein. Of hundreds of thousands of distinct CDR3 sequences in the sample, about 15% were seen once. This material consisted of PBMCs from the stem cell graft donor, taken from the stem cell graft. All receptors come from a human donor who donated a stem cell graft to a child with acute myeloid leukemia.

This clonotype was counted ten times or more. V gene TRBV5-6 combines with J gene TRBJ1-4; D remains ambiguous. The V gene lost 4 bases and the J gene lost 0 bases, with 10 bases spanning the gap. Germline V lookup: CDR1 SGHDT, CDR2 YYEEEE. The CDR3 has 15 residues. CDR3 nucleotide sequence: TGTGCCAGCAGCCGTGTTGGAGCAACTAATGAAAAACTGTTTTTT. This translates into CASSRVGATNEKLFF.

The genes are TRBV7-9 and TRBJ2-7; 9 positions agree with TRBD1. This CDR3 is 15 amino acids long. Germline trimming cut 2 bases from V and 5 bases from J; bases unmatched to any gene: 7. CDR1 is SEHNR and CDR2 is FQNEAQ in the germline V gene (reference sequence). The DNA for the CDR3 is TGTGCCAGCAGCTTAATTCCGGGGGACAGGGACGAGCAGTACGTC. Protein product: CASSLIPGDRDEQYV.

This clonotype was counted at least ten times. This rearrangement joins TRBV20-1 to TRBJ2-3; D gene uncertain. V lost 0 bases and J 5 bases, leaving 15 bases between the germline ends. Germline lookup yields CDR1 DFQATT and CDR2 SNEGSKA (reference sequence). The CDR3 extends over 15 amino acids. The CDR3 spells CSAREGARLGDTQYF. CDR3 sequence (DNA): TGCAGTGCTAGAGAAGGAGCCCGACTGGGAGATACGCAGTATTTT.

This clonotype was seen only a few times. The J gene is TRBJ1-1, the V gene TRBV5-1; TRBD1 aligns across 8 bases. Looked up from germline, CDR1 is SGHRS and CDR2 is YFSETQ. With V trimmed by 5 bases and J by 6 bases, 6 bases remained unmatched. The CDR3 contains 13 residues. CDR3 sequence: CASSPDREAEAFF. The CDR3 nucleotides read TGCGCCAGCAGTCCGGACAGGGAGGCTGAAGCTTTCTTT.

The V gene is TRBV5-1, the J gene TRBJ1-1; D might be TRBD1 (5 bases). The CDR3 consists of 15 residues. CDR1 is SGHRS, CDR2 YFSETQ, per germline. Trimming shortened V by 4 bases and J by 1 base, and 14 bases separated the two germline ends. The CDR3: CASSPSGSGNTEAFF. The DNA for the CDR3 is TGCGCCAGCAGCCCATCAGGGAGTGGGAACACTGAAGCTTTCTTT.

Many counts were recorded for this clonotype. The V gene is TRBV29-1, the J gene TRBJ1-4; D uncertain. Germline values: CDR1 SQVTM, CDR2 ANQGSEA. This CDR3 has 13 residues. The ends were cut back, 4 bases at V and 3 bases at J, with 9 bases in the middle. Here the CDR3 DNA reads TGCAGCGTTGTAGAGGAAGCTAATGAAAAACTGTTTTTT. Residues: CSVVEEANEKLFF. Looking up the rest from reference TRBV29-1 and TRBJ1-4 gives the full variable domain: SAVISQKPSRDICQRGTSLTIQCQVDSQVTMMFWYRQQPGQSLTLIATANQGSEATYESGFVIDKFPISRPNLTFSTLTVSNMSPEDSSIYLCSVVEEANEKLFFGSGTQLSVL.

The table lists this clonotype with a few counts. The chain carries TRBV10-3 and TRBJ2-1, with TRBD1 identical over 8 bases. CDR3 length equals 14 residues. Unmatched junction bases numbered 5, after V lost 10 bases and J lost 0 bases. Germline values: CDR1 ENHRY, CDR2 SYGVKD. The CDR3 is CATGQGGSYNEQFF. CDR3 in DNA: TGTGCCACCGGACAGGGAGGCTCCTACAATGAGCAGTTCTTC.

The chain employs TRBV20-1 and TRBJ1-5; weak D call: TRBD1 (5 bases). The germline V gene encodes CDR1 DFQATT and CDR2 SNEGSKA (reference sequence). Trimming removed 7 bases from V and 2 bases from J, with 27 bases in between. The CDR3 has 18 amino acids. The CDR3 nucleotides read TGCAGTGTCCAGACTCCGGGACGAAACCCTTGGGGCAATCAGCCCCAGCATTTT. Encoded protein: CSVQTPGRNPWGNQPQHF.

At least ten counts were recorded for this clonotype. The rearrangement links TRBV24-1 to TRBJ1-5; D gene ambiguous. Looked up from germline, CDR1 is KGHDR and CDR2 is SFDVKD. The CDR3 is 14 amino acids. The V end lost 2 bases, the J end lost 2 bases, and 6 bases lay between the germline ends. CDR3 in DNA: TGTGCCACCAGTGATTCGCAGGGCAATCAGCCCCAGCATTTT. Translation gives CATSDSQGNQPQHF.